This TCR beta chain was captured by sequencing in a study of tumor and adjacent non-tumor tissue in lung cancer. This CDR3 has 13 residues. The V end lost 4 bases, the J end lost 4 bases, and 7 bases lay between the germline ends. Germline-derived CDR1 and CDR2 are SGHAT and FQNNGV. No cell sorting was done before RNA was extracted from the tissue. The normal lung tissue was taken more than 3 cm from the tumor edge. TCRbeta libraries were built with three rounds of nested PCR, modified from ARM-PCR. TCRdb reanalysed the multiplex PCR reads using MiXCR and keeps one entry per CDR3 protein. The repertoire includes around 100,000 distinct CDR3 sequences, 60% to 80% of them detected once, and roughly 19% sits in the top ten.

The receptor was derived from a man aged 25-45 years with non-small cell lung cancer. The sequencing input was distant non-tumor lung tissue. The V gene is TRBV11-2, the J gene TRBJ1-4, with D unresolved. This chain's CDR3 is CASSSRSNEKLFF. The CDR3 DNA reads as TGTGCCAGCAGCTCCCGGAGTAATGAAAAACTGTTTTTT.